This paragraph covers one T cell receptor (beta chain) sequence. The antigen remains unidentified. The sample originates from a study of shared clonotypes between healthy human individuals. Study context: Researchers drew samples from two women and a few men aged 18 to 49. Regarding the study as a whole: Generally, naive subsets came out with larger estimated richness than memory subsets.

Healthy HIV-negative adults without recent acute infections or vaccinations served as donors. The CDR3 spans 16 residues. The V segment lost 2 bases and the J segment 0 bases; nucleotides outside the gene matches: 7. CDR1 and CDR2 (germline): SQVTM, ANQGSEA. The method was immunoSEQ multiplex PCR; TCRdb's version includes in-frame clones alone and lacks a portion of them. The sample holds over a million clones, over 95% seen once. The chain joins TRBV29-1 to TRBJ2-7, with 10 nucleotides matching TRBD2. This TCR was sampled from a man aged 25 to 45 in good health. The sequencing input was naive CD4+ T cells sorted from blood. Specified subset: CD45RA+ positively selected. In nucleotides, the CDR3 is TGCAGCGTTGAAAAGGTTAGCGGGAGGACCTCCTACGAGCAGTACTTC. It translates to CSVEKVSGRTSYEQYF.